This T cell receptor (beta chain) emerged from a study of blood T cell repertoires in COVID-19. The wider study: Sites across the United States, Italy and Spain contributed samples from acute and convalescent COVID-19. Sources were T cells, B-cell-depleted T cells, or PBMCs; the material itself was cDNA or gDNA.

Germline CDR1 is KGHSH and CDR2 is LQKENI. J gave up 2 bases and V 0 bases, and 4 bases lay outside the gene matches. There are 15 residues in the CDR3. How the authors handled the data: Estimates of nucleated cell counts were drawn from the amplification of reference gene primers. Using immunoSEQ multiplex PCR, the repertoire was profiled, and TCRdb retains in-frame clones only, with some absent. The V and J calls and the clone size are those of that table, but D and trimming were determined from the DNA. The table lists 25,000 to 30,000 clones, about 92% of them singletons. The rearrangement links TRBV18 to TRBJ2-7; 7 nucleotides line up with TRBD2. This receptor was identified in an older man with active or convalescent COVID-19. Sequences were obtained from peripheral blood. DNA for the CDR3: TGTGCCAGCTCACCACCCCCCCGGGGGGCCTACGAGCAGTACTTC. This gives the protein CASSPPPRGAYEQYF.